This entry lists 9 T cell receptor beta chains sequenced from one sample in a study of T cells in Graves' hyperthyroidism and ophthalmopathy. Template material for amplifying TCR beta CDR3 regions consisted of RNA transcripts. Carried out on the TCR CDR3, a first-round RT-PCR used the HTBI primer set. MiXCR, applied by TCRdb to the multiplex PCR reads, yields one record per CDR3 protein. The sample contains about 640,000 distinct CDR3 sequences, around 20% of which appear only once. The sequencing sample was made of blood. The source is a man aged 30-40 years with Graves' ophthalmopathy.

This clonotype has just a few counts. The chain combines TRBV10-3 with TRBJ2-1; TRBD2 agrees at 7 bases. Germline V gives CDR1 ENHRY, CDR2 SYGVKD. The J segment lost 7 bases and the V segment lost 4 bases, leaving 7 bases of the junction unmatched. The CDR3 consists of 14 residues. Written as DNA, the CDR3 is TGTGCCATCAGTGGGAGGGAGGGCCTTAATGAGCAGTTCTTC. It is translated as CAISGREGLNEQFF.

The rearrangement uses TRBV28 and TRBJ2-1; a possible D gene is TRBD2 (5 bases). The CDR3 loop spans 15 amino acids. V shed 5 bases and J shed 3 bases, with 14 bases lying between them. CDR1 MDHEN and CDR2 SYDVKM come from the germline V gene. The CDR3 sequence: CASSPLSARYNEQFF. CDR3 sequence (DNA): TGTGCCAGCAGTCCACTTAGCGCCCGCTACAATGAGCAGTTCTTC.

The chain carries TRBV29-1 and TRBJ1-2; D not resolved. The germline V gene has CDR1 SQVTM and CDR2 ANQGSEA. V lost 7 bases to trimming and J lost 4 bases, with 13 bases between them. CDR3 length equals 12 residues. The DNA for the CDR3 is TGCAGCGGGTGGGGAGTAACCTATGGCTACACCTTC. Residues: CSGWGVTYGYTF.

This clonotype was recorded a few times. The CDR3 loop reads CASSLGQGRDETQYF. In DNA form, the CDR3 reads TGTGCCAGCAGTTTGGGGCAGGGGAGGGATGAGACCCAGTACTTC. The rearrangement links TRBV12-3 or TRBV12-4 to TRBJ2-5; D is possibly TRBD2 (7 bases). CDR3 size: 15 residues. V was clipped by 3 bases and J by 5 bases, with 16 bases between them.

The genes are TRBV29-1 and TRBJ2-1, with 12 bases that match TRBD2. With 0 bases clipped from V and 4 bases from J, the junction kept 4 bases outside the gene matches. Germline values: CDR1 SQVTM, CDR2 ANQGSEA. The CDR3 covers 16 residues. The CDR3 nucleotides read TGCAGCGTTGAAGATCAACTAGCGGGAGGTTACAATGAGCAGTTCTTC. This codes for CSVEDQLAGGYNEQFF.

This clonotype was seen a handful of times. V gene TRBV20-1 combines with J gene TRBJ1-5, with D tentatively TRBD1 (5 bases). The CDR3 is 12 amino acids. The germline V gene encodes CDR1 DFQATT and CDR2 SNEGSKA (reference sequence). Trimming left V 1 base short and J 7 bases short, with 8 bases between. CDR3 amino acids: CSARGEGQPQHF. CDR3 bases: TGCAGTGCTAGAGGGGAGGGGCAGCCCCAGCATTTT.

This clonotype has only a few counts. J is TRBJ1-6 and V is TRBV20-1; the D is unclear. Germline loops: CDR1 DFQATT, CDR2 SNEGSKA (reference sequence). Trimming removed 0 bases from V and 9 bases from J, with 12 bases in between. This CDR3 is 14 amino acids long. The CDR3 sequence: CSARDEGRASPLHF. The DNA for the CDR3 is TGCAGTGCTAGAGATGAAGGAAGGGCTTCACCCCTCCACTTT.

The chain uses TRBV24-1 and TRBJ1-5; the D gene is possibly TRBD1 (5 bases). Germline assignment: CDR1 KGHDR and CDR2 SFDVKD. The CDR3 is 14 amino acids. Trimming pared 3 bases from V and 9 bases from J, leaving 14 bases between. The DNA of the CDR3 is TGTGCCACCAGTGATGGAAGGGGACCTTGGCCCCAGCATTTT. Translated: CATSDGRGPWPQHF.

This clonotype was recorded a few times. This chain joins TRBV7-9 and TRBJ1-1; D unresolved. CDR1 is SEHNR, CDR2 FQNEAQ, per germline (reference sequence). The CDR3 has 12 residues. Between the trimmed V and J ends, which lost 1 base and 7 bases, there was a span of 7 bases. CDR3 amino acids: CASSLGEFEAFF. The DNA of the CDR3 is TGTGCCAGCAGCTTAGGGGAATTTGAAGCTTTCTTT.